The present T cell receptor (beta chain) was sequenced within a study of cytomegalovirus exposure and HLA in healthy donors. This clone was counted a single time. As yet, its antigen is unknown. Sequenced by immunoSEQ multiplex PCR; TCRdb stores in-frame clones only, minus some. The sample records more than 120,000 clones, 85% to 90% being singletons. Deletions cut 8 bases from V and 8 bases from J, with 9 bases between. Germline CDR1 and CDR2: LNHDA and SQIVND (reference sequence). The CDR3 sequence is 11 residues long. Study observations and caveats: The study listed approximately 170 cytomegalovirus-associated TCR beta chains. A later analysis found first-cohort TCR clusters tended to co-occur in the approximately 120 validation repertoires.

Donors came from a validation cohort of some 110 subjects, distinct from the first 666-subject cohort. Sequences were obtained from PBMCs. The chain has TRBV19 and TRBJ2-2, with D uncertain. The TCR originated in a man aged 18-30 years in good health and CMV-seropositive. DNA for the CDR3: TGTGCCAGTTCCCTCTTAGGGGAGCTGTTTTTT. This sequence encodes CASSLLGELFF.